The sequence of this T cell receptor beta chain was determined in a study of identical twins. Study-wide findings and caveats: Zero-insertion analyses might be partly confounded by invariant T cells like MAIT and iNKT.

The germline gives CDR1 LGHNA, CDR2 YSLEER. CDR3 length equals 17 residues. Deletions cut 1 base from V and 8 bases from J, with 20 bases between. TCRdb ran MiXCR on the 5' RACE reads and lists one entry per CDR3 protein. Here the sample spans about 520,000 distinct CDR3 sequences, 22% being singletons. This clonotype was counted a few times. What it binds is not known. The sample also formed part of further work on T cells expressing NK-cell markers.

Sequencing input: CD4+ T cells sorted from blood. The chain links TRBV4-3 to TRBJ1-4; D possibly corresponds to TRBD1 (5 bases). The clonotype was recovered from a woman aged 18-30 years in good health. The CDR3 sequence: CASSQGARQIRGEKLFF. CDR3 bases: TGCGCCAGCAGCCAAGGGGCCCGACAGATCCGGGGGGAAAAACTGTTTTTT.